These 10 T cell receptor beta chains originate from one sample sequenced in a study of blood T cell repertoires in COVID-19. Generated by immunoSEQ multiplex PCR, the TCRdb table keeps only in-frame clones and is missing some. The data show some 290,000 clones, roughly 89% seen once. Material: peripheral blood. Receptor source: a woman in her thirties or forties with COVID-19, enrolled during active disease.

J is TRBJ2-5 and V is TRBV11-2, with 11 bases identical to TRBD1. V trimming: 5 bases; J trimming: 6 bases; junction bases outside the gene matches: 8. The germline gives CDR1 SGHAT, CDR2 FQNNGV. CDR3 length: 15 residues. CDR3 coding DNA: TGTGCCAGCAGCCCAGGACAGGGGGCGCGTCAGACCCAGTACTTC. It specifies CASSPGQGARQTQYF.

V is TRBV5-4 and J is TRBJ2-5; 9 nucleotides match TRBD1. Germline values: CDR1 SGHNT, CDR2 YYREEE (reference sequence). The CDR3 spans 16 residues. After removal of 4 bases from V and 4 bases from J, the junction contained 11 bases not matched to a gene. CDR3: CASSPTTGGAPETQYF. For the CDR3, the DNA is TGTGCCAGCAGCCCTACCACAGGGGGCGCACCAGAGACCCAGTACTTC.

The chain couples TRBV3-1 (or the pseudogene TRBV3-2) to TRBJ1-1; D gene unclear. The germline V and J ends were trimmed by 6 bases and 0 bases, with 8 bases remaining between them. The CDR3 length is 13 residues. Germline assignment: CDR1 LGHDT and CDR2 YNNKEL (reference sequence). CDR3 protein: CASSYAVNTEAFF. As DNA, the CDR3 is TGTGCCAGCAGTTATGCAGTGAACACTGAAGCTTTCTTT.

This chain uses TRBV7-9 with TRBJ1-2, with 8 nucleotides matching TRBD1. The CDR3 covers 13 residues. The germline V gene has CDR1 SEHNR and CDR2 FQNEAQ (reference sequence). Losses at the gene ends were 6 bases for V and 2 bases for J; bases not matched to a gene: 2. CDR3 sequence reads: CASRQGVNYGYTF. The CDR3 nucleotides read TGTGCCAGCAGACAGGGGGTAAACTATGGCTACACCTTC.

This chain links TRBV29-1 with TRBJ2-1, with D possibly TRBD2 on 6 matching bases. The germline CDR1 and CDR2 sequences are SQVTM and ANQGSEA. Trimming cost V 3 bases and J 7 bases, with 13 bases left between them. The CDR3 is made up of 13 amino acids. Here the CDR3 DNA reads TGCAGCGTTGATAGGGACTGGAGGAATGAGCAGTTCTTC. Its protein is CSVDRDWRNEQFF.

This chain uses TRBV7-2 with TRBJ2-1; 8 bases are shared with TRBD2. The length of the CDR3 is 17 residues. Germline CDR1 reads SGHTA; CDR2 reads FQGNSA. J gave up 10 bases and V 4 bases, and 18 bases lay outside the gene matches. CDR3 nucleotide sequence: TGTGCCAGCAGCTCCCCCCGAGGGGGGCGGCTAGCGGGCGAGCAGTTCTTC. This gives the protein CASSSPRGGRLAGEQFF. Together with reference TRBV7-2 and TRBJ2-1, the CDR3 gives the full variable domain: GAGVSQSPSNKVTEKGKDVELRCDPISGHTALYWYRQSLGQGLEFLIYFQGNSAPDKSGLPSDRFSAERTGGSVSTLTIQRTQQEDSAVYLCASSSPRGGRLAGEQFFGPGTRLTVL.

This clone was found once. The chain recombines TRBV27 with TRBJ1-2; 7 positions match TRBD1. The CDR3 loop spans 13 amino acids. Germline loops: CDR1 MNHEY, CDR2 SMNVEV (reference sequence). Trimming cost V 6 bases and J 4 bases; bases outside gene matches: 5. The chain's CDR3 is CASSLRQGYGYTF. The DNA for the CDR3 is TGTGCCAGCAGCCTTAGACAGGGCTATGGCTACACCTTC.

The chain recombines TRBV19 with TRBJ1-5; D gene unclear. This CDR3 is 14 amino acids long. Germline CDR1 reads LNHDA; CDR2 reads SQIVND (reference sequence). Trimming took 3 bases from V and 3 from J, leaving 9 bases between them. The CDR3 loop reads CASSIWRINQPQHF. The CDR3 bases are TGTGCCAGTAGTATTTGGCGGATCAATCAGCCCCAGCATTTT.

This clone has just a few counts. V usage is TRBV28 and J usage is TRBJ1-6; D is undetermined. V lost 6 bases and J lost 0, with 9 bases in between. The germline V gene encodes CDR1 MDHEN and CDR2 SYDVKM. This CDR3 region has 15 residues. The CDR3 DNA reads TGTGCCAGCAGCCCCGGGAGCTCCTATAATTCACCCCTCCACTTT. As protein: CASSPGSSYNSPLHF. Supplemented by reference TRBV28 and TRBJ1-6, the full variable domain reads DVKVTQSSRYLVKRTGEKVFLECVQDMDHENMFWYRQDPGLGLRLIYFSYDVKMKEKGDIPEGYSVSREKKERFSLILESASTNQTSMYLCASSPGSSYNSPLHFGNGTRLTVT.

The genes are TRBV3-1 (or the pseudogene TRBV3-2) and TRBJ1-1; TRBD1 agrees at 9 bases. The trim removed 4 bases at V and 1 base at J, leaving 13 bases unmatched. The CDR3 contains 18 residues. CDR1 and CDR2 from the germline V gene are LGHDT and YNNKEL (reference sequence). Written as DNA, the CDR3 is TGTGCCAGCAGCCGAACCTCCTTAGGGACAGGGAGGAACACTGAAGCTTTCTTT. Translation gives CASSRTSLGTGRNTEAFF.